The subject of this entry is one T cell receptor (beta chain). This table comes from immunoSEQ multiplex PCR, and its TCRdb copy is limited to in-frame clones, with some not included. This sample carries about 600,000 clones, roughly 98% of them seen once, and the ten largest clones take 0.25% to 0.35%. The data are from a study of shared clonotypes between healthy human individuals. The wider study: Every donor yielded three CD4 naive, three CD4 memory, two CD8 naive and one CD8 memory plate.

This CDR3 has 16 amino acids. V shed 2 bases, J shed 3 bases, and the junction held 8 bases outside the gene matches. CDR1 and CDR2 from the germline V gene are MNHNY and SVGAGI (reference sequence). Naive CD8 isolation took CD45RO-negative cells positively selected for CCR7 and excluded terminally differentiated effector memory CD45RA+ cells. The chain links TRBV6-6 to TRBJ1-2; the match to TRBD1 covers 8 bases. Sequencing was carried out using naive CD8+ T cells sorted from blood. The TCR was taken from a man aged 25 to 45 in good health. This CDR3 reads CASSYPFVQGDYGYTF. The CDR3 DNA sequence: TGTGCCAGCAGTTACCCATTTGTACAGGGGGACTATGGCTACACCTTC.